The table lists the clone carrying this T cell receptor (beta chain) with a few counts. This sample is drawn from a study of T cell changes during pregnancy in multiple sclerosis. Trimming took 5 bases from V and 1 from J, leaving 14 bases between them. The germline CDR1 and CDR2 sequences are LGHNA and YNFKEQ. The CDR3 length is 15 residues. Sequenced by immunoSEQ multiplex PCR; TCRdb stores in-frame clones only, minus some. The data contain roughly 90,000 clones, approximately 90% of them singletons. The chain combines TRBV4-2 with TRBJ1-2, with D possibly being TRBD1 (6 bases). This specimen consisted of peripheral blood, obtained before pregnancy. This clonotype was sampled from a female donor with multiple sclerosis, enrolled in a pregnancy study. For the CDR3, the DNA is TGTGCCAGCAGCGAAATACAGGGAGATAACTATGGCTACACCTTC. Protein product: CASSEIQGDNYGYTF.